The present TCR beta chain was sequenced within a study of technical replicates of blood from several donors. CDR1 is SEHNR and CDR2 is FQNEAQ in the germline V gene (reference sequence). The CDR3 has 15 amino acids. The V gene end was trimmed by 3 bases and the J gene end by 5 bases; junction bases not matched to a gene: 8. Assay used: immunoSEQ multiplex PCR; TCRdb lists only in-frame clones, some missing. This sample has over 75,000 clones, with 95% to 98% found just once. V is TRBV7-9 and J is TRBJ2-7, with 9 nucleotides matching TRBD1. What was sequenced was T cells isolated from PBMCs. The sequence was collected from a human donor in good health. In DNA form, the CDR3 reads TGTGCCAGCAGCTTTCTTGGACAGGGGATCCACGAGCAGTACTTC. Its protein is CASSFLGQGIHEQYF.